The following is a T cell receptor (beta chain) sequence with its context. Antigen: not known. Libraries were prepared by immunoSEQ multiplex PCR; TCRdb keeps only in-frame clonotypes and omits some of them. The sample lists around 2.1 million clones; 90% to 97% were seen once. This sample was taken from a study of shared clonotypes between healthy human individuals. About the study: Per-donor plates numbered three CD4 naive, three CD4 memory, two CD8 naive and one CD8 memory. The study's findings and limits: In contrast to clonotypes shared by all four donors, non-shared clonotypes had lower generation probabilities.

Germline CDR1 is LNHDA and CDR2 is SQIVND (reference sequence). The CDR3 runs to 13 residues. Trimming pared 8 bases from V and 5 bases from J, leaving 13 bases between. The clonotype comes from a man aged 18 to 29 in good health. The V and J genes are TRBV19 and TRBJ2-1; D not resolved. The sample taken for sequencing was naive CD4+ T cells sorted from blood. Subset: CD45RA+ positively selected. The CDR3, as DNA: TGTGCCAGTTCCCCCCCAATGGACAATGAGCAGTTCTTC. Its protein product is CASSPPMDNEQFF.